This T cell receptor (beta chain) was observed in a study of blood T cell repertoires in COVID-19. V lost 0 bases to trimming and J lost 5 bases; unmatched junction nucleotides: 4. Germline V CDR1 and CDR2: LGHNA, YNFKEQ. This CDR3 contains 15 residues. TCRdb keeps only in-frame clones here, not all; method: immunoSEQ multiplex PCR. The sample records 150,000 to 200,000 clones, about 86% being singletons. Sequencing was performed on peripheral blood. The V and J genes are TRBV4-2 and TRBJ2-5; 9 nucleotides align to TRBD2. This sequence originates from a woman aged 80 or over with acute or convalescent COVID-19. The CDR3 region has the DNA TGTGCCAGCAGCCAAGATAGCGGGGGCGGCGAGACCCAGTACTTC. Translated, it gives CASSQDSGGGETQYF.